Listed below are T cell receptor beta chains from one sample, sequenced in a study of OX40 agonist ivuxolimab in advanced cancers. Repertoires were generated with immunoSEQ multiplex PCR, while TCRdb's copy carries only in-frame clones and drops some. This sample carries 75,000 to 100,000 clones, around 91% of them seen once, and the ten largest clones take 0.7% to 1%. The material was CD4+ or CD8+ T cells sorted from blood, obtained in a trial of the OX40 agonist ivuxolimab. Source of these receptors: an adult with an advanced solid tumor such as melanoma, head and neck, liver or kidney cancer. CDR3s include the opening cysteine and the closing phenylalanine or tryptophan. The order of the fields is clone size, V gene, D gene, J gene, CDR3 DNA, CDR3 protein. D genes are given only for firm matches. Size is stated for part of the rows, as once, few or many counts, or as a class when the clone is expanded.

clone size: -
V gene: TRBV6-5
D gene: -
J gene: TRBJ2-7
CDR3 DNA: TGTGCCAGCAGTGCTGCGGGGAGCTCCTACGAGCAGTACTTC
CDR3 protein: CASSAAGSSYEQYF

clone size: -
V gene: TRBV30
D gene: TRBD1
J gene: TRBJ2-3
CDR3 DNA: TGTGCCTGGACTCCAGACAGGGCTGGAGATACGCAGTATTTT
CDR3 protein: CAWTPDRAGDTQYF

clone size: -
V gene: TRBV7-3
D gene: TRBD2
J gene: TRBJ2-3
CDR3 DNA: TGTGCCAGCAGCATTGAGCGGGGGCATACGCAGTATTTT
CDR3 protein: CASSIERGHTQYF

clone size: -
V gene: TRBV18
D gene: -
J gene: TRBJ2-7
CDR3 DNA: TGTGCCAGCTCACCACAGTACGGAGGGGACTCCTACGAGCAGTACTTC
CDR3 protein: CASSPQYGGDSYEQYF

clone size: once
V gene: TRBV5-1
D gene: TRBD2
J gene: TRBJ2-3
CDR3 DNA: TGCGCCAGCGGCCTAGCGGGAGGGACTACAGATACGCAGTATTTT
CDR3 protein: CASGLAGGTTDTQYF

clone size: -
V gene: TRBV11-3
D gene: -
J gene: TRBJ2-2
CDR3 DNA: TGTGCCAGCAGCTTACGGGCCACCGGGGAGCTGTTTTTT
CDR3 protein: CASSLRATGELFF

clone size: few
V gene: TRBV7-8
D gene: TRBD2
J gene: TRBJ2-2
CDR3 DNA: TGTGCCAGCAGCCCAAGGACTAGCGGGAACACCGGGGAGCTGTTTTTT
CDR3 protein: CASSPRTSGNTGELFF

clone size: -
V gene: TRBV4-2
D gene: -
J gene: TRBJ2-1
CDR3 DNA: TGTGCCAGCAGCCAAGCGGTAGGGTATCCCCCCAATGAGCAGTTCTTC
CDR3 protein: CASSQAVGYPPNEQFF

clone size: -
V gene: TRBV28
D gene: -
J gene: TRBJ1-5
CDR3 DNA: TGTGCCACCACCGGGATTAACATCAATCAGCCCCAGCATTTT
CDR3 protein: CATTGININQPQHF

clone size: -
V gene: TRBV5-1
D gene: -
J gene: TRBJ1-3
CDR3 DNA: TGCGCCAGCAGCTTGGACGGGGGCGCGAAGTCGGGAAACACCATATATTTT
CDR3 protein: CASSLDGGAKSGNTIYF

clone size: -
V gene: TRBV9
D gene: TRBD2
J gene: TRBJ2-1
CDR3 DNA: TGTGCCAGCAGCGTAGTACGGGGGGATGAGCAGTTCTTC
CDR3 protein: CASSVVRGDEQFF

clone size: -
V gene: TRBV28
D gene: TRBD1
J gene: TRBJ1-2
CDR3 DNA: TGTGCCAGCAGTGGGGGACAGGGGATCTCTGGCTACACCTTC
CDR3 protein: CASSGGQGISGYTF

clone size: -
V gene: TRBV29-1
D gene: TRBD1
J gene: TRBJ2-5
CDR3 DNA: TGCAGCGCTCAAGGGACAGACCAAGAGACCCAGTACTTC
CDR3 protein: CSAQGTDQETQYF

clone size: -
V gene: TRBV7-2
D gene: TRBD2
J gene: TRBJ2-3
CDR3 DNA: TGTGCCAGCAGCTCCCTAGCGGGAGGGTTTGGAGATACGCAGTATTTT
CDR3 protein: CASSSLAGGFGDTQYF

clone size: -
V gene: TRBV6-6
D gene: -
J gene: TRBJ1-1
CDR3 DNA: TGTGCCAGCAGTTCAACAGGGCTGATCACTGAAGCTTTCTTT
CDR3 protein: CASSSTGLITEAFF

clone size: -
V gene: TRBV10-3
D gene: -
J gene: TRBJ2-7
CDR3 DNA: TGTGCCATCAGTGTGTCGACGGCCAGAGTATACGAGCAGTACTTC
CDR3 protein: CAISVSTARVYEQYF

clone size: -
V gene: TRBV28
D gene: TRBD1
J gene: TRBJ1-2
CDR3 DNA: TGTGCCAGCAGTTTACCCCCCGGGACAGGGGATGGCTACACCTTC
CDR3 protein: CASSLPPGTGDGYTF

clone size: -
V gene: TRBV5-4
D gene: -
J gene: TRBJ2-3
CDR3 DNA: TGTGCCAGCAGCTTGGAGCTCGGGAGTCCGTCAGATACGCAGTATTTT
CDR3 protein: CASSLELGSPSDTQYF

clone size: -
V gene: TRBV19
D gene: -
J gene: TRBJ2-7
CDR3 DNA: TGTGCCAGTAGTATGGGAGCCGGGCTTTCCTCCTACGAGCAGTACTTC
CDR3 protein: CASSMGAGLSSYEQYF

clone size: -
V gene: TRBV27
D gene: TRBD2
J gene: TRBJ2-7
CDR3 DNA: TGTGCCAGCAGTCCCTCGGGACTAGCGGGAGTTGTTGAGCAGTACTTC
CDR3 protein: CASSPSGLAGVVEQYF

clone size: -
V gene: TRBV18
D gene: TRBD2
J gene: TRBJ2-1
CDR3 DNA: TGTGCCAGCTCACCGACTAGCTCCCGGTTAGGGGAGCAGTTCTTC
CDR3 protein: CASSPTSSRLGEQFF

clone size: -
V gene: TRBV6-1
D gene: -
J gene: TRBJ1-4
CDR3 DNA: TGTGCCAGCAGTGAAAGGGGGGCGGATGAAAAACTGTTTTTT
CDR3 protein: CASSERGADEKLFF

clone size: -
V gene: TRBV11-2
D gene: TRBD2
J gene: TRBJ2-1
CDR3 DNA: TGTGCCAGCAGTTCTGGGACTAGCGGGAGGGCTCGGTACAATGAGCAGTTCTTC
CDR3 protein: CASSSGTSGRARYNEQFF

clone size: -
V gene: TRBV13
D gene: -
J gene: TRBJ2-7
CDR3 DNA: TGTGCCAGCAGTCCAGGGGGGCCCGAAGGGTTCCACGAGCAGTACTTC
CDR3 protein: CASSPGGPEGFHEQYF

clone size: -
V gene: TRBV28
D gene: -
J gene: TRBJ2-1
CDR3 DNA: TGTGCCAGCAGCCCCCCGGCCGGGCTGACTTGGGATGAGCAGTTCTTC
CDR3 protein: CASSPPAGLTWDEQFF

clone size: -
V gene: TRBV5-1
D gene: -
J gene: TRBJ1-1
CDR3 DNA: TGCGCCAGCAGCTTCTTAGGGAGGGCTGAAGCTTTCTTT
CDR3 protein: CASSFLGRAEAFF

clone size: -
V gene: TRBV5-6
D gene: -
J gene: TRBJ2-3
CDR3 DNA: TGTGCCAGCAGCTTGGAGAGCACAGATACGCAGTATTTT
CDR3 protein: CASSLESTDTQYF